This is a list of T cell receptor beta chains from one sample in a study of shared clonotypes between healthy human individuals. Clones were read by immunoSEQ multiplex PCR, and TCRdb kept only the in-frame ones, dropping some. The sample holds about 2,100,000 clones, about 92% seen once. Sequencing used naive CD8+ T cells from PBMCs. These receptors all stem from a man between 18 and 29 years old in good health. Some clones in this sample may be carry-over from other donors' samples. CDR3s include the opening cysteine and the closing phenylalanine or tryptophan. A D gene is named only where the DNA matches it firmly. Size is stated for part of the rows, as once, few or many counts, or as a class when the clone is expanded.

abundance	v_gene	j_gene	d_gene	CDR3nt	CDR3aa
-	TRBV4-1	TRBJ1-2	-	TGCGCCAGCAGCCAAGATTCTGGGGCCGCCTATGGCTACACCTTC	CASSQDSGAAYGYTF
-	TRBV18	TRBJ1-4	TRBD1	TGTGCCAGCTCCCCCGACAGGGGGGGGATCAATGAAAAACTGTTTTTT	CASSPDRGGINEKLFF
-	TRBV2	TRBJ2-7	-	TGTGCCAGCAGTGAATCTTCGTCCTACGAGCAGTACTTC	CASSESSSYEQYF
-	TRBV9	TRBJ2-7	-	TGTGCCAGCAGCGTATGGGGGGAAGGGCTCGAGCAGTACTTC	CASSVWGEGLEQYF
-	TRBV4-1	TRBJ2-1	-	TGCGCCAGCAGCCCCTCTCAAAATGAGCAGTTCTTC	CASSPSQNEQFF
-	TRBV7-9	TRBJ2-1	-	TGTGCCAGCAGCTTAGTTCTCAACAATGAGCAGTTCTTC	CASSLVLNNEQFF
-	TRBV9	TRBJ2-7	-	TGTGCCAGCAGCGTAGGGCTTCGGTACGAGCAGTACTTC	CASSVGLRYEQYF
-	TRBV28	TRBJ1-2	-	TGTGCCAGCAGTTTCCCGTCGGACAGTATATACTATGGCTACACCTTC	CASSFPSDSIYYGYTF
-	TRBV6-1	TRBJ2-5	-	TGTGCCAGCAGTGCGGGGGGCTCAGAGACCCAGTACTTC	CASSAGGSETQYF
-	TRBV6-5	TRBJ2-1	TRBD1	TGTGCCAGCAGTCCCCGACAGGGTTGGGGTGAGCAGTTCTTC	CASSPRQGWGEQFF
-	TRBV25-1	TRBJ2-3	-	TGTGCCAGTCAGGGGACCCGTACGCAGTATTTT	CASQGTRTQYF
-	TRBV5-8	TRBJ1-3	-	TGTGCCAGCAGCTTGGCCCAGGGGCGAGGAAACACCATATATTTT	CASSLAQGRGNTIYF
-	TRBV2	TRBJ2-7	TRBD1	TGTGCCACCACAGGGGTGGCGTCCGAGCAGTACTTC	CATTGVASEQYF
-	TRBV7-9	TRBJ2-3	-	TGTGCCAGCAGCCCCATAGAGGGTACTAGCACAGATACGCAGTATTTT	CASSPIEGTSTDTQYF
once	TRBV7-9	TRBJ2-5	-	TGTGCCAGCAGCCTCCCCGGCGGCCGCCCTCAAGGGACCCAGTACTTC	CASSLPGGRPQGTQYF
-	TRBV2	TRBJ2-7	TRBD1	TGTGCCAGCAGTGATTTTCGGTGGACAGGGGGTAACTACGAGCAGTACTTC	CASSDFRWTGGNYEQYF
-	TRBV27	TRBJ2-7	TRBD1	TGTGCCAGCAGTCCGGGACAGGGGTTTTACGAGCAGTACTTC	CASSPGQGFYEQYF
-	TRBV6-1	TRBJ2-7	-	TGTGCCAGCAGTGCCCTGGGGGCGGGTTACGAGCAGTACTTC	CASSALGAGYEQYF
-	TRBV5-8	TRBJ1-2	TRBD1	TGTGCCAGCAGCTTGGGACAGGGGCTAGATGGCTACACCTTC	CASSLGQGLDGYTF
-	TRBV19	TRBJ1-1	TRBD1	TGTGCCAGTAGCGACAGGGGAGTCATGAACACTGAAGCTTTCTTT	CASSDRGVMNTEAFF
few	TRBV19	TRBJ1-2	TRBD1	TGTGCCAGTACCGCGGACAGGTCCTATGGCTACACCTTC	CASTADRSYGYTF
-	TRBV27	TRBJ2-7	TRBD2	TGTGCCAGCAGTTTTGGGGGGGGAGGGACGGAGCAGTACTTC	CASSFGGGGTEQYF
-	TRBV7-9	TRBJ2-1	-	TGTGCCAGCAGAGGAGGGGGTCGTGAGCAGTTCTTC	CASRGGGREQFF
-	TRBV7-9	TRBJ2-3	TRBD2	TGTGCCAGCAGCATTGACGGGACTAGTGGGGATACGCAGTATTTT	CASSIDGTSGDTQYF
-	TRBV6-4	TRBJ2-3	-	TGTGCCAGCAGTGACTCCGGGGGTACGCAGTATTTT	CASSDSGGTQYF
-	TRBV5-6	TRBJ2-5	-	TGTGCCAGCAGGTGGATAGCCGAAGAGACCCAGTACTTC	CASRWIAEETQYF
-	TRBV14	TRBJ1-2	-	TGTGCCAGCAGCCTATTTGGGACCAACTATGGCTACACCTTC	CASSLFGTNYGYTF
-	TRBV4-3	TRBJ1-3	-	TGCGCCAGCAGCCAAGCCAGACGTTGGGGTCCCGGAAACACCATATATTTT	CASSQARRWGPGNTIYF
-	TRBV7-9	TRBJ2-1	TRBD2	TGTGCCAGCAGCCCGGGACTAGCGGACTACAATGAGCAGTTCTTC	CASSPGLADYNEQFF
-	TRBV27	TRBJ2-1	-	TGTGCCAGCAGTTTTTACGGCGATGAGCAGTTCTTC	CASSFYGDEQFF
once	TRBV11-2	TRBJ2-1	TRBD2	TGTGCCAGCAGCCGCCAGACTAGCGTTGTGACAAATGAGCAGTTCTTC	CASSRQTSVVTNEQFF
-	TRBV5-6	TRBJ2-7	-	TGTGCCAGCAGCTTTGGATCTTCCTACGAGCAGTACTTC	CASSFGSSYEQYF
-	TRBV29-1	TRBJ2-7	-	TGCAGCTGTAGACAGGACTACGAGCAGTACTTC	CSCRQDYEQYF
-	TRBV9	TRBJ2-3	-	TGTGCCAGCAGCCCGGCGGTACAGGGAGGAGATACGCAGTATTTT	CASSPAVQGGDTQYF
-	TRBV10-3	TRBJ2-1	-	TGTGCCATCAGTGACCCCGGACTCGCATCAAGGTATGATGAGCAGTTCTTC	CAISDPGLASRYDEQFF
-	TRBV4-2	TRBJ1-2	-	TGTGCCAGCAGCCAAGAGGTATTGGGGGAAATAGAGGGCTACACCTTC	CASSQEVLGEIEGYTF
once	TRBV7-2	TRBJ2-1	TRBD2	TGTGCCAGCAGCTTGAGGGGGAGCGGGAGTGAGCAGTTCTTC	CASSLRGSGSEQFF
-	TRBV5-4	TRBJ2-7	-	TGTGCCAGCAGCTTGTCAGGCGGGGCCACCCGGGAGCAGTACTTC	CASSLSGGATREQYF
-	TRBV7-9	TRBJ2-7	-	TGTGCCAGCAGCTCTAGGGACGAGCAGTACTTC	CASSSRDEQYF
-	TRBV11-3	TRBJ2-7	-	TGTGCCGCTTACGAGCAGTACTTC	CAAYEQYF
-	TRBV7-9	TRBJ2-2	TRBD1	TGTGCCAGCAGCTCGACAGGGGGAGTCACCGGGGAGCTGTTTTTT	CASSSTGGVTGELFF
-	TRBV2	TRBJ2-1	-	TGTGCCAGCAGTGGTGTAGCCAGCTCCTACAATGAGCAGTTCTTC	CASSGVASSYNEQFF
-	TRBV7-9	TRBJ1-1	-	TGTGCCAGCAGCTTACGGGGCCAGCCGAACACTGAAGCTTTCTTT	CASSLRGQPNTEAFF
-	TRBV28	TRBJ2-1	-	TGTGCCAGCAGTTTAACTTCAGAATACAATGAGCAGTTCTTC	CASSLTSEYNEQFF
-	TRBV13	TRBJ2-7	-	TGTGCCAGCAGCACCCGGGACCGCCAAAACCCCTACGAGCAGTACTTC	CASSTRDRQNPYEQYF
-	TRBV11-3	TRBJ1-1	-	TGTGCCAGCAGCCTCGGGGGGAGGAGAGCTTTCTTT	CASSLGGRRAFF
-	TRBV7-2	TRBJ1-5	TRBD1	TGTGCCAGCAGCCCACCACAGGGGGCGCTTAGCATCGGCGGTCAGCCCCAGCATTTT	CASSPPQGALSIGGQPQHF
-	TRBV11-3	TRBJ2-7	-	TGTGCCAGCAGCGCCCGGGACGGCTACGAGCAGTACTTC	CASSARDGYEQYF
-	TRBV6-6	TRBJ2-7	TRBD1	TGTGCCAGCAGCCTTGCCGGGACAGGGTCCGAGCAGTACTTC	CASSLAGTGSEQYF
-	TRBV9	TRBJ1-1	-	TGTGCCAGCAGCGTAGAGTCCTATGCATCGAACACTGAAGCTTTCTTT	CASSVESYASNTEAFF
-	TRBV10-3	TRBJ2-7	TRBD2	TGTGCCATCAGTGAGGATAGCGGGCACCTCTACGAGCAGTACTTC	CAISEDSGHLYEQYF
-	TRBV6-1	TRBJ1-1	-	TGTGCCAGCAGAAGGACAGAGAAGAACACTGAAGCTTTCTTT	CASRRTEKNTEAFF
-	TRBV4-2	TRBJ2-5	-	TGTGCCAGCAGCCAGACAGGGAGGCCTACGGAGCAGTACTTC	CASSQTGRPTEQYF
-	TRBV2	TRBJ2-1	TRBD2	TGTGCCAGCGACCAAACTAGCGGGGGAGGAAATGAGCAGTTCTTC	CASDQTSGGGNEQFF